This T cell receptor (beta chain) appears in the sequencing data of a study of blood T cell repertoires in COVID-19. Overall study: Acute and convalescent COVID-19 specimens originated in the United States, Italy and Spain. Sources were T cells, B-cell-depleted T cells, or PBMCs; the material itself was cDNA or gDNA.

Germline loops: CDR1 LGHDT, CDR2 YNNKEL (reference sequence). Trimming pared 4 bases from V and 6 bases from J, leaving 15 bases between. The CDR3 runs 15 residues. How the authors handled the data: For nucleated cells, counts were estimated from reference gene primer amplification. The table came from immunoSEQ multiplex PCR; TCRdb's copy has only in-frame clones and leaves some out. V, J and clone size were drawn from that table, and D and trimming were deduced from the DNA. The sample contains almost 70,000 clones, roughly 89% of which appear only once. The sequenced sample was peripheral blood. The chain has TRBV3-1 (or the pseudogene TRBV3-2) and TRBJ2-2, with D possibly TRBD1 on 6 matching bases. This TCR was recovered from a woman aged 50 to 65 with active COVID-19. In nucleotides, the CDR3 is TGTGCCAGCAGCCCAGGGGCGCCAGCGGCCGGGGAGCTGTTTTTT. Residues: CASSPGAPAAGELFF.